A selection of T cell receptor beta chains follows, all from one sample in a study of cytomegalovirus exposure and HLA in healthy donors. This table comes from immunoSEQ multiplex PCR, and its TCRdb copy is limited to in-frame clones, with some not included. Among 90,000 to 120,000 clones, 65% to 85% were seen once, and the ten largest hold 2% to 3%. Sequencing input: PBMCs. All receptors come from a man aged 18 to 29 in good health and CMV-seronegative. CDR3s include the opening cysteine and the closing phenylalanine or tryptophan. Each record gives: J gene, D gene, clone size, V gene, CDR3 protein, CDR3 DNA. D genes are given only for firm matches. Size is omitted from some rows. Given values are once, few, many or a class for expanded clones.

TRBJ2-2 | TRBD2 | NA | TRBV7-2 | CASSLMAGGLGELFF | TGTGCCAGCAGCTTAATGGCGGGGGGCTTAGGGGAGCTGTTTTTT
TRBJ1-3 | NA | NA | TRBV29-1 | CSVERGLGNTIYF | TGCAGCGTTGAACGGGGTCTTGGAAACACCATATATTTT
TRBJ1-1 | NA | NA | TRBV10-3 | CAITESPLRNTEAFF | TGTGCCATCACCGAAAGCCCACTTCGGAACACTGAAGCTTTCTTT
TRBJ2-3 | NA | few | TRBV6-5 | CASSYSTNTDTQYF | TGTGCCAGCAGTTACTCGACAAACACAGATACGCAGTATTTT
TRBJ2-5 | NA | once | TRBV29-1 | CSVEDAKETQYF | TGCAGCGTTGAAGATGCGAAAGAGACCCAGTACTTC
TRBJ1-1 | TRBD1 | few | TRBV5-1 | CASSLGGDREEAFF | TGCGCCAGCAGCTTGGGCGGGGACAGAGAAGAAGCTTTCTTT
TRBJ2-3 | TRBD2 | NA | TRBV6-1 | CASRKRGPGTDTQYF | TGTGCCAGCAGGAAGCGGGGCCCTGGCACAGATACGCAGTATTTT
TRBJ2-3 | TRBD2 | NA | TRBV2 | CASRYSGGYTDTQYF | TGTGCCAGCAGGTATAGCGGGGGCTACACAGATACGCAGTATTTT
TRBJ2-2 | NA | NA | TRBV15 | CATRTGQLTGELFF | TGTGCCACCAGAACGGGACAACTCACCGGGGAGCTGTTTTTT
TRBJ1-1 | TRBD1 | NA | TRBV19 | CASTLTGGATEAFF | TGTGCCAGTACCCTGACAGGGGGCGCGACTGAAGCTTTCTTT
TRBJ1-3 | TRBD1 | NA | TRBV7-3 | CASSVGGPGNTIYF | TGTGCCAGCAGCGTAGGGGGCCCTGGAAACACCATATATTTT
TRBJ2-7 | TRBD1 | NA | TRBV14 | CASSNSRDRGSYEQYF | TGTGCCAGCAGTAACTCCCGGGACAGGGGTTCCTACGAGCAGTACTTC
TRBJ2-7 | TRBD1 | NA | TRBV10-1 | CASSDSTGVVHEQYF | TGCGCCAGCAGTGACTCGACAGGGGTTGTCCACGAGCAGTACTTC
TRBJ2-3 | NA | NA | TRBV9 | CASSHFQGQGSTDTQYF | TGTGCCAGCAGCCATTTCCAAGGGCAGGGGAGCACAGATACGCAGTATTTT
TRBJ1-1 | NA | few | TRBV6-5 | CASTSRTEAFF | TGTGCCAGCACCAGTCGAACTGAAGCTTTCTTT
TRBJ2-7 | TRBD2 | NA | TRBV7-9 | CASGGIAGCYYEQYF | TGTGCCAGCGGGGGCATAGCGGGGTGTTACTACGAGCAGTACTTC
TRBJ1-5 | TRBD1 | NA | TRBV4-3 | CASRRQHQGGLNQPQHF | TGCGCCAGCAGAAGACAGCACCAGGGGGGCCTCAATCAGCCCCAGCATTTT
TRBJ1-1 | NA | once | TRBV9 | CASSVGAGTWGGTEAFF | TGTGCCAGCAGCGTAGGGGCGGGGACTTGGGGCGGCACTGAAGCTTTCTTT
TRBJ2-3 | TRBD2 | NA | TRBV10-3 | CAISPGDYTDTQYF | TGTGCCATCAGCCCCGGGGACTACACAGATACGCAGTATTTT
TRBJ1-4 | NA | NA | TRBV7-6 | CASSLKGFNEKLFF | TGTGCCAGCAGCTTAAAGGGGTTTAATGAAAAACTGTTTTTT
TRBJ1-5 | NA | once | TRBV2 | CASSSERRAQHF | TGTGCCAGCAGTTCCGAAAGGAGGGCCCAGCATTTT
TRBJ2-3 | NA | NA | TRBV4-3 | CASSPNTDTQYF | TGCGCCAGCAGCCCCAACACAGATACGCAGTATTTT
TRBJ2-3 | NA | NA | TRBV9 | CASGLQLTDTQYF | TGTGCCAGCGGGTTACAGCTCACAGATACGCAGTATTTT
TRBJ2-1 | TRBD2 | once | TRBV14 | CASTTSGGENEQFF | TGTGCCAGCACTACTAGCGGGGGGGAGAATGAGCAGTTCTTC
TRBJ1-3 | NA | once | TRBV5-1 | CASSAARGPINTIYF | TGCGCCAGCAGCGCGGCGCGGGGCCCCATAAACACCATATATTTT
TRBJ1-4 | NA | few | TRBV5-6 | CASSLAGPNEKLFF | TGTGCCAGCAGCTTGGCTGGCCCAAATGAAAAACTGTTTTTT
TRBJ1-1 | NA | many | TRBV4-2 | CASSQEEWVGTEAFF | TGTGCCAGCAGCCAAGAGGAGTGGGTCGGCACTGAAGCTTTCTTT
TRBJ2-5 | TRBD2 | NA | TRBV5-1 | CASSLALAGAGETQYF | TGCGCCAGCAGCTTGGCCCTAGCGGGGGCCGGGGAGACCCAGTACTTC
TRBJ2-3 | TRBD2 | NA | TRBV9 | CASSVSGGGNAQYF | TGTGCCAGCAGCGTGTCCGGCGGGGGGAATGCGCAGTATTTT
TRBJ1-1 | NA | NA | TRBV11-1 | CASSLPGGGGNTEAFF | TGTGCCAGCAGCTTACCGGGTGGAGGTGGTAACACTGAAGCTTTCTTT